The rows below give T cell receptor beta chains drawn from one sample of a study of T cells in Graves' hyperthyroidism and ophthalmopathy. MiXCR was run by TCRdb on the multiplex PCR reads, yielding one entry per CDR3 protein. The sample includes about 100,000 distinct CDR3 sequences, 15% to 20% of them seen just once. The sample taken for sequencing was blood. These receptors were obtained from a woman aged 50 to 65 with Graves' hyperthyroidism. Each CDR3 is given without its conserved first and last residue. Fields, in order: V gene, CDR3 protein.

>TRBV5-1
ASSLEGYGYT
>TRBV28
ASSLGTSDTQY
>TRBV27
ASSLGNSNQPQH
>TRBV2
ASSLSGGASYEQY
>TRBV5-4
ASSLKSSGADTQY
>TRBV20-1
SARDPREYYGYT
>TRBV6-1
ASSEQGARVNEQF
>TRBV2
ASMIGQSNQPQH
>TRBV11-2
ASSLGPGRGADTQY
>TRBV7-9
ASSLYDSTEAF
>TRBV7-2
ASSLVEGDTQY
>TRBV9
ASSVGRLAGVGETQY
>TRBV11-2
ASSLRLVGRWETQY
>TRBV5-1
ASSSTSGYHNEQF
>TRBV4-1
ASSQEPGQWNTEAF
>TRBV7-9
ASSLPWMETQY
>TRBV20-1
SARVEGRSPLH
>TRBV27
ASSRGSTGTGQPQH
>TRBV20-1
SVSANYGYT
>TRBV9
ASSDREMNTEAF
>TRBV6-5
ASSYSRGGQNQPQH
>TRBV12-3/TRBV12-4
ASSLGGTFTEAF
>TRBV5-1
ASSLSLSLGGNVLT
>TRBV9
ASSVRGAYNEQF
>TRBV7-8
ASSASSWVEAF
>TRBV28
ASSFSGTGNNEQY
>TRBV6-2/TRBV6-3
ASRTPGQGTRLTNTDTQY
>TRBV7-9
ASRPGTDFYGYT
>TRBV20-1
SGAGGGQPQH
>TRBV2
ASGRDSSFNEQF
>TRBV9
ASSGTLGGQTQY
>TRBV12-3/TRBV12-4
ASSYGRSSYNEQF
>TRBV28
ASSPHGDYGYT
>TRBV5-1
ASSLGQVTTGELF
>TRBV12-3/TRBV12-4
ASSDGSRNEQF
>TRBV6-1
ASRPGLAGVGEQF
>TRBV2
ASSGRTGDYGYT
>TRBV11-2
ASSVPRVSGANVLT
>TRBV2
ADSVRGQNTEAF
>TRBV30
AWSVSALSNQPQH
>TRBV29-1
SVAGTSGTTEQF
>TRBV2
ASRGSDIPQETQY
>TRBV6-4
ASSETGGSYNEQF
>TRBV28
ASSPGTGGVNTQY
>TRBV27
ASAARGASGANVLT
>TRBV10-1
ASSGVADTDTQY
>TRBV29-1
SAYQYNEQF
>TRBV4-1
ASSHIVGSGANVLT
>TRBV3-1
ASSQNRLGKLF
>TRBV18
ASSPPGQAIGTNEKLF
>TRBV7-9
ASSLTRTSGHNEQF
>TRBV19
ASSIEGKETQY
>TRBV12-3/TRBV12-4
ASSLRVEGEQF
>TRBV30
AWSVIDPQGEQF
>TRBV28
ASSLRVLSQH